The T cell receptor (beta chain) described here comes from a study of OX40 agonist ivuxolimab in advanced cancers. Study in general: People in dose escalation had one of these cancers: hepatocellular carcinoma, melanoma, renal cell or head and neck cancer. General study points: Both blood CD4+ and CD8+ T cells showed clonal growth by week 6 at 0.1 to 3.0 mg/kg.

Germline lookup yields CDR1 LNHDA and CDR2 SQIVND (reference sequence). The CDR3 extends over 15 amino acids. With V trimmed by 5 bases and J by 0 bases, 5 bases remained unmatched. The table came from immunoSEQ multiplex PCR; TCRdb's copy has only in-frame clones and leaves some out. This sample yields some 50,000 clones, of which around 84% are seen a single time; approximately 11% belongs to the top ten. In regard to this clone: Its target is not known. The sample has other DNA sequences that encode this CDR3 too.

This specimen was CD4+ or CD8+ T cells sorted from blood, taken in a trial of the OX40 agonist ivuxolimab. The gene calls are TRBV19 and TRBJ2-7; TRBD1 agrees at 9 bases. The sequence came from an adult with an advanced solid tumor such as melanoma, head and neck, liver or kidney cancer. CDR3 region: CASSPGTGSSYEQYF. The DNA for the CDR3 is TGTGCCAGTAGTCCCGGGACAGGGAGCTCCTACGAGCAGTACTTC.